A selection of T cell receptor beta chains follows, all from one sample in a study of cytomegalovirus exposure and HLA in healthy donors. Libraries were prepared by immunoSEQ multiplex PCR; TCRdb keeps only in-frame clonotypes and omits some of them. The data show around 150,000 clones, 70% to 80% seen once. The source material was PBMCs. The receptors come from a woman between 35 and 50 years old in good health and CMV-seronegative. Both conserved end residues are part of each CDR3. A D gene is named only where the DNA matches it firmly. Size values are once, few and many counts, or a class for expanded clones, and some rows have none.

v_call: TRBV5-1; cdr3_length: 16; clone_size: -; d_call: TRBD2; j_call: TRBJ2-1; cdr3_nt: TGCGCCAGCACCTCCTCCGGGACTAGCGGTTACAATGAGCAGTTCTTC; cdr3_aa: CASTSSGTSGYNEQFF
v_call: TRBV5-1; cdr3_length: 15; clone_size: -; d_call: -; j_call: TRBJ1-1; cdr3_nt: TGCGCCAGCAGCTTGGGGGGAGGGGCGCTCACTGAAGCTTTCTTT; cdr3_aa: CASSLGGGALTEAFF
v_call: TRBV4-1; cdr3_length: 14; clone_size: -; d_call: -; j_call: TRBJ1-5; cdr3_nt: TGCGCCAGCAGCCAAGAGAGAGAGAATCAGCCCCAGCATTTT; cdr3_aa: CASSQERENQPQHF
v_call: TRBV6-1; cdr3_length: 15; clone_size: few; d_call: -; j_call: TRBJ1-1; cdr3_nt: TGTGCCAGCAGGAACCCATTACAGGGTAGCACTGAAGCTTTCTTT; cdr3_aa: CASRNPLQGSTEAFF
v_call: TRBV21-1; cdr3_length: 12; clone_size: -; d_call: -; j_call: TRBJ1-5; cdr3_nt: TGTGCCATAGTGGCGCACCTGGAGGCCCAGCATTTT; cdr3_aa: CAIVAHLEAQHF
v_call: TRBV5-4; cdr3_length: 14; clone_size: -; d_call: -; j_call: TRBJ2-1; cdr3_nt: TGTGCCAGCAGCGACCGGGACTGGTACAATGAGCAGTTCTTC; cdr3_aa: CASSDRDWYNEQFF
v_call: TRBV28; cdr3_length: 14; clone_size: -; d_call: -; j_call: TRBJ1-6; cdr3_nt: TGTGCCAGCGGGGCCAGCTCCTATAATTCACCCCTCCACTTT; cdr3_aa: CASGASSYNSPLHF
v_call: TRBV28; cdr3_length: 12; clone_size: -; d_call: -; j_call: TRBJ2-1; cdr3_nt: TGTGCCAGCAGTCCGGGGGGCATTGAGCAGTTCTTC; cdr3_aa: CASSPGGIEQFF
v_call: TRBV2; cdr3_length: 14; clone_size: -; d_call: TRBD2; j_call: TRBJ2-1; cdr3_nt: TGTGCCAGCAGTGAAGGGTCTAGCGGGAGGGGGGGGGTCTTC; cdr3_aa: CASSEGSSGRGGVF
v_call: TRBV15; cdr3_length: 12; clone_size: -; d_call: -; j_call: TRBJ1-4; cdr3_nt: TGTGCCACCAGCAGAGTGAGTGAAAAACTGTTTTTT; cdr3_aa: CATSRVSEKLFF
v_call: TRBV7-6; cdr3_length: 12; clone_size: -; d_call: TRBD2; j_call: TRBJ2-1; cdr3_nt: TGTGCCAGCAGTTTCGGACTAGACGAGCAGTTCTTC; cdr3_aa: CASSFGLDEQFF
v_call: TRBV10-3; cdr3_length: 15; clone_size: -; d_call: -; j_call: TRBJ2-3; cdr3_nt: TGTGCCATCAGTGGACTAACACCGATTTCAGATACGCAGTATTTT; cdr3_aa: CAISGLTPISDTQYF
v_call: TRBV27; cdr3_length: 17; clone_size: -; d_call: -; j_call: TRBJ1-5; cdr3_nt: TGTGCCAGCAGTTCTTACCCCGGGGGGGGAATCAATCAGCCCCAGCATTTT; cdr3_aa: CASSSYPGGGINQPQHF
v_call: TRBV6-1; cdr3_length: 16; clone_size: -; d_call: TRBD2; j_call: TRBJ2-3; cdr3_nt: TGTGCCAGCAGTGAAGGAGGACTAGCGGGCGCAGATACGCAGTATTTT; cdr3_aa: CASSEGGLAGADTQYF
v_call: TRBV7-8; cdr3_length: 16; clone_size: -; d_call: TRBD1; j_call: TRBJ1-2; cdr3_nt: TGTGCCAGCAGCTTAGCGGGGACAGGGGATGGTCGGGGCTACACCTTC; cdr3_aa: CASSLAGTGDGRGYTF
v_call: TRBV13; cdr3_length: 18; clone_size: -; d_call: TRBD2; j_call: TRBJ2-1; cdr3_nt: TGTGCCAGCAGCTTTGTCCTGCGGCGGGAGGGGCACTACAATGAGCAGTTCTTC; cdr3_aa: CASSFVLRREGHYNEQFF
v_call: TRBV6-5; cdr3_length: 14; clone_size: -; d_call: -; j_call: TRBJ1-1; cdr3_nt: TGTGCCAGCAGTTCAGGGTTCGTCACAGGGGAAGCTTTCTTT; cdr3_aa: CASSSGFVTGEAFF
v_call: TRBV2; cdr3_length: 14; clone_size: -; d_call: TRBD1; j_call: TRBJ2-7; cdr3_nt: TGTGCCAGCAGAAGTACCGGGACAGGGGACGAGCAGTACTTC; cdr3_aa: CASRSTGTGDEQYF
v_call: TRBV6-5; cdr3_length: 13; clone_size: -; d_call: TRBD1; j_call: TRBJ1-5; cdr3_nt: TGTGCCAGCAGTACAGGGGGCAATCAGCCCCAGCATTTT; cdr3_aa: CASSTGGNQPQHF
v_call: TRBV7-2; cdr3_length: 15; clone_size: -; d_call: TRBD1; j_call: TRBJ2-4; cdr3_nt: TGTGCCAGCAGCTTAGAGGGGACAGCAATAAACATTCAGTACTTC; cdr3_aa: CASSLEGTAINIQYF
v_call: TRBV18; cdr3_length: 13; clone_size: -; d_call: -; j_call: TRBJ1-1; cdr3_nt: TGTGCCACAGGGGAACTAATGAACACTGAAGCTTTCTTT; cdr3_aa: CATGELMNTEAFF
v_call: TRBV19; cdr3_length: 16; clone_size: -; d_call: TRBD1; j_call: TRBJ1-1; cdr3_nt: TGTGCCAGTATTCCTCTATCGAGGGGGCGCGACACTGAAGCTTTCTTT; cdr3_aa: CASIPLSRGRDTEAFF
v_call: TRBV5-1; cdr3_length: 15; clone_size: -; d_call: -; j_call: TRBJ1-5; cdr3_nt: TGCGCCAGCAGCCTCACCCCCGGGGACAATCAGCCCCAGCATTTT; cdr3_aa: CASSLTPGDNQPQHF
v_call: TRBV28; cdr3_length: 14; clone_size: -; d_call: -; j_call: TRBJ1-2; cdr3_nt: TGTGCCAGCTCGAAGGGGAGGGTTAACTATGGCTACACCTTC; cdr3_aa: CASSKGRVNYGYTF
v_call: TRBV5-1; cdr3_length: 19; clone_size: once; d_call: TRBD1; j_call: TRBJ2-7; cdr3_nt: TGCGCCAGCAGCTTGGACGGGACAGGGGGAGCGGGAGCCACCTACGAGCAGTACTTC; cdr3_aa: CASSLDGTGGAGATYEQYF
v_call: TRBV4-2; cdr3_length: 14; clone_size: -; d_call: -; j_call: TRBJ1-3; cdr3_nt: TGTGCCAGCAGCCAAGAATTGAGGCTGAACACCATATATTTT; cdr3_aa: CASSQELRLNTIYF
v_call: TRBV19; cdr3_length: 16; clone_size: -; d_call: TRBD1; j_call: TRBJ2-7; cdr3_nt: TGTGCCAGTAGTACACGCAGCCTGGACAGGGGGTACGAGCAGTACTTC; cdr3_aa: CASSTRSLDRGYEQYF
v_call: TRBV7-2; cdr3_length: 15; clone_size: -; d_call: TRBD2; j_call: TRBJ2-7; cdr3_nt: TGTGCCAGCAGCATACGCCTAGCGGGGACATACGAGCAGTACTTC; cdr3_aa: CASSIRLAGTYEQYF
v_call: TRBV20-1; cdr3_length: 11; clone_size: -; d_call: -; j_call: TRBJ2-7; cdr3_nt: TGCAGTGCTAGGACATCCTACGAGCAGTACTTC; cdr3_aa: CSARTSYEQYF
v_call: TRBV4-1; cdr3_length: 16; clone_size: few; d_call: TRBD1; j_call: TRBJ1-4; cdr3_nt: TGCGCCAGCAGCGCTCGGGACAGGGCCTCTAATGAAAAACTGTTTTTT; cdr3_aa: CASSARDRASNEKLFF
v_call: TRBV6-5; cdr3_length: 16; clone_size: -; d_call: TRBD1; j_call: TRBJ2-7; cdr3_nt: TGTGCCAGCAGTTACGATACCGGGACAGGGGGCTACGAGCAGTACTTC; cdr3_aa: CASSYDTGTGGYEQYF
v_call: TRBV6-4; cdr3_length: 8; clone_size: -; d_call: -; j_call: TRBJ2-7; cdr3_nt: TGTGCCAGCAGTGGTAAGTACTTC; cdr3_aa: CASSGKYF
v_call: TRBV5-1; cdr3_length: 13; clone_size: once; d_call: -; j_call: TRBJ2-7; cdr3_nt: TGCGCCAGCAGCTTGGTTGGCGGCTACGAGCAGTACTTC; cdr3_aa: CASSLVGGYEQYF
v_call: TRBV7-3; cdr3_length: 13; clone_size: -; d_call: -; j_call: TRBJ2-2; cdr3_nt: TGTGCCAGCAGCCGCGGAAACACCGGGGAGCTGTTTTTT; cdr3_aa: CASSRGNTGELFF
v_call: TRBV10-3; cdr3_length: 13; clone_size: -; d_call: -; j_call: TRBJ1-1; cdr3_nt: TGTGCCATCAGTGAGACAGGATCCACTGAAGCTTTCTTT; cdr3_aa: CAISETGSTEAFF
v_call: TRBV28; cdr3_length: 16; clone_size: -; d_call: TRBD1; j_call: TRBJ1-3; cdr3_nt: TGTGCCAGCAGCCCTGGGGGACAGGACTCTGGAAACACCATATATTTT; cdr3_aa: CASSPGGQDSGNTIYF
v_call: TRBV6-5; cdr3_length: 13; clone_size: -; d_call: TRBD2; j_call: TRBJ2-7; cdr3_nt: TGTGCCAGCAGGGGGACTAGCGGGTACGAGCAGTACTTC; cdr3_aa: CASRGTSGYEQYF
v_call: TRBV5-1; cdr3_length: 14; clone_size: -; d_call: TRBD1; j_call: TRBJ1-2; cdr3_nt: TGCGCCAGCAGTTGGACAGGGGGAAACGATGGCTACACCTTC; cdr3_aa: CASSWTGGNDGYTF
v_call: TRBV30; cdr3_length: 12; clone_size: -; d_call: -; j_call: TRBJ2-1; cdr3_nt: TGTGCCCTGGCTGGGGCCGATAGTAAGCAGTTCTTC; cdr3_aa: CALAGADSKQFF
v_call: TRBV4-1; cdr3_length: 16; clone_size: -; d_call: TRBD2; j_call: TRBJ2-1; cdr3_nt: TGCGCCAGCAGCCAGGGGGGGGGACTCCTGGAGTCGGAGCAGTTCTTC; cdr3_aa: CASSQGGGLLESEQFF
v_call: TRBV25-1; cdr3_length: 17; clone_size: -; d_call: TRBD2; j_call: TRBJ2-3; cdr3_nt: TGTGCCAGCAGTGAAGGGGGGGTAGCGGGAGGCACAGATACGCAGTATTTT; cdr3_aa: CASSEGGVAGGTDTQYF
v_call: TRBV19; cdr3_length: 15; clone_size: once; d_call: -; j_call: TRBJ1-5; cdr3_nt: TGTGCCAGTAGTCCGACCGGACAGTCGAAAGTGCCCCAGCATTTT; cdr3_aa: CASSPTGQSKVPQHF
v_call: TRBV12-5; cdr3_length: 18; clone_size: -; d_call: TRBD1; j_call: TRBJ2-3; cdr3_nt: TGTGCTAGTGGACAGGGGGTTATCCTCCCCACTAGCACAGATACGCAGTATTTT; cdr3_aa: CASGQGVILPTSTDTQYF
v_call: TRBV6-6; cdr3_length: 14; clone_size: -; d_call: -; j_call: TRBJ2-7; cdr3_nt: TGTGCCAGCAGTTACTCGATAGGGGCGAGCGAGCAGTACTTC; cdr3_aa: CASSYSIGASEQYF
v_call: TRBV4-2; cdr3_length: 19; clone_size: -; d_call: -; j_call: TRBJ2-3; cdr3_nt: TGTGCCAGCAGCCAAGATAAAAGGACAGGGCCTACGGGGGGAGATACGCAGTATTTT; cdr3_aa: CASSQDKRTGPTGGDTQYF
v_call: TRBV27; cdr3_length: 14; clone_size: -; d_call: -; j_call: TRBJ1-1; cdr3_nt: TGTGCCAGCAGAGCAATCAGAGGTAACACTGAAGCTTTCTTT; cdr3_aa: CASRAIRGNTEAFF
v_call: TRBV28; cdr3_length: 12; clone_size: once; d_call: TRBD1; j_call: TRBJ2-2; cdr3_nt: TGTGCCAGCAGACAGGGGGCCGGGGAGCTGTTTTTT; cdr3_aa: CASRQGAGELFF
v_call: TRBV6-1; cdr3_length: 19; clone_size: -; d_call: TRBD2; j_call: TRBJ2-3; cdr3_nt: TGTGCCAGCAGTGAAGCGCCGGGACTAGCGGGAGCCCCAAGGGATACGCAGTATTTT; cdr3_aa: CASSEAPGLAGAPRDTQYF
v_call: TRBV5-4; cdr3_length: 14; clone_size: -; d_call: -; j_call: TRBJ1-2; cdr3_nt: TGTGCCAGCAGCTTGGAGCGGCGAGGATATGGCTACACCTTC; cdr3_aa: CASSLERRGYGYTF
v_call: TRBV2; cdr3_length: 15; clone_size: -; d_call: TRBD1; j_call: TRBJ2-7; cdr3_nt: TGTGCCAGCAGTCTTGGACAGGCTGCCTCCTACGAGCAGTACTTC; cdr3_aa: CASSLGQAASYEQYF
v_call: TRBV10-3; cdr3_length: 17; clone_size: -; d_call: -; j_call: TRBJ2-3; cdr3_nt: TGTGCCATCAGTATAGGGCTGGGTAGCGCACGCACAGATACGCAGTATTTT; cdr3_aa: CAISIGLGSARTDTQYF
v_call: TRBV28; cdr3_length: 15; clone_size: -; d_call: -; j_call: TRBJ1-4; cdr3_nt: TGTGCCAGCAGTCGAACAGGGTCAACTAATGAAAAACTGTTTTTT; cdr3_aa: CASSRTGSTNEKLFF
v_call: TRBV6-1; cdr3_length: 15; clone_size: once; d_call: TRBD1; j_call: TRBJ2-7; cdr3_nt: TGTGCCAGCAGCGCCCGACAGGGGGCTTCCTACGAGCAGTACTTC; cdr3_aa: CASSARQGASYEQYF
v_call: TRBV5-1; cdr3_length: 14; clone_size: -; d_call: TRBD1; j_call: TRBJ1-3; cdr3_nt: TGCGCCAGCAGCTCAGGGGGCTCTGGAAACACCATATATTTT; cdr3_aa: CASSSGGSGNTIYF
v_call: TRBV28; cdr3_length: 12; clone_size: -; d_call: -; j_call: TRBJ1-5; cdr3_nt: TGTGCCAGCAGTCTCTCAGGGTTTATCCAGCATTTT; cdr3_aa: CASSLSGFIQHF
v_call: TRBV10-3; cdr3_length: 13; clone_size: -; d_call: -; j_call: TRBJ1-5; cdr3_nt: TGTGCCATCAGTCCCGGACAGACCCAGCCCCAGCATTTT; cdr3_aa: CAISPGQTQPQHF
v_call: TRBV7-6; cdr3_length: 12; clone_size: few; d_call: -; j_call: TRBJ2-7; cdr3_nt: TGTGCCAGCAGCTTAGCCTTGAGCGAGCAGTACTTC; cdr3_aa: CASSLALSEQYF
v_call: TRBV5-1; cdr3_length: 13; clone_size: -; d_call: -; j_call: TRBJ2-3; cdr3_nt: TGCGCCAGCAGCTCGAGTCGGGCAGATACGCAGTATTTT; cdr3_aa: CASSSSRADTQYF